This T cell receptor (beta chain) was sequenced during a study of memory CD4+ T cells and cytomegalovirus serostatus. TCRdb keeps only in-frame clones here, not all; method: immunoSEQ multiplex PCR. Here the sample spans 75,000 to 95,000 clones, 75% to 90% being singletons. In germline, CDR1 is MDHEN, CDR2 SYDVKM. V lost 2 bases to trimming and J lost 1 base, with 15 bases between them. The CDR3 sequence is 16 residues long. Single viable CD3+CD4+CD8-CD45RO+ cells were sorted as the memory CD4+ T cells. As for this clone: Antigen: not known.

Study-wide results and limits: Of 150 to 200 reported CMV TCRbeta sequences, some 67 were found in memory CD4+ repertoires.

This chain links TRBV28 with TRBJ2-7; a possible D gene is TRBD1 (6 bases). The source of this sequence is an adult in good health and CMV-seronegative. Sequenced sample: memory CD4+ T cells from blood. As DNA, the CDR3 is TGTGCCAGCAGTTTAGCAGGGGCTGAGGTTTCCTACGAGCAGTACTTC. It specifies CASSLAGAEVSYEQYF.